This TCR beta chain was found in a study of blood T cell repertoires in COVID-19. The count of this clone is one. Self-reported history from a screening survey and questionnaire set each donor's cohort. J lost 5 bases, V lost 5 bases, and 8 bases had no gene match. The germline V gene has CDR1 SNHLY and CDR2 FYNNEI. The CDR3 spans 14 residues. Sequenced by immunoSEQ multiplex PCR; TCRdb stores in-frame clones only, minus some. The repertoire has approximately 480,000 clones, roughly nine tenths of them found once; the top ten carry roughly 0.72%. Material: PBMCs or T cells enriched from blood (not recorded which). This TCR derives from a woman between 18 and 30 years old who had recovered from COVID-19. This chain uses TRBV2 with TRBJ1-1, with TRBD1 matching 7 bases. DNA for the CDR3: TGTGCCAGCAGTAACCCGGAGGGGGCTACTGAAGCTTTCTTT. This sequence encodes CASSNPEGATEAFF.